Listed here are 21 T cell receptor beta chains from one sample, sequenced in a study of blood T cell repertoires in COVID-19. Profiled with immunoSEQ multiplex PCR; TCRdb holds only in-frame clones, not every one. The sample has a few hundred thousand clones, 75% to 85% seen once. Source material: PBMCs or T cells enriched from blood (not recorded which). Every receptor here comes from a man in his forties or fifties who had recovered from COVID-19.

This chain uses TRBV5-1 with TRBJ2-2, with 10 bases fitting TRBD2. The CDR3 runs to 17 residues. The V gene's germline CDR1 is SGHRS and CDR2 YFSETQ. Trimming cost V 2 bases and J 5 bases; bases outside gene matches: 9. DNA of the CDR3: TGCGCCAGCAGCTTTAGAGGACTAGCGGAGATTACCGGGGAGCTGTTTTTT. It translates to CASSFRGLAEITGELFF.

This clone came up a few times. In DNA, the CDR3 is TGTGCCAGCAGCAAACCGGGACAGCTTACTAACTATGGCTACACCTTC. This gives the protein CASSKPGQLTNYGYTF. The chain joins TRBV5-8 to TRBJ1-2, with 7 nucleotides matching TRBD1. Trimming took 4 bases from V and 0 from J; bases not matched to a gene: 9. Germline CDR1 reads SGHTS; CDR2 reads YDEGEE. The CDR3 loop spans 16 amino acids.

This chain links TRBV10-3 with TRBJ1-1; D possibly corresponds to TRBD1 (6 bases). V was cut by 4 bases and J by 4 bases, with 16 bases left in between. Germline V gene data show CDR1 as ENHRY and CDR2 as SYGVKD. The CDR3 spans 15 residues. The CDR3 nucleotides are TGTGCCATCAGTGGTAGGACAGCCGGCGGCACTGAAGCTTTCTTT. Amino acid sequence: CAISGRTAGGTEAFF.

The chain couples TRBV4-1 to TRBJ2-2; a possible D gene is TRBD2 (5 bases). This CDR3 has 16 residues. Germline CDR1 and CDR2: MGHRA and YSYEKL. V shed 4 bases and J shed 5 bases, with 17 bases lying between them. This CDR3 is CASSPLGSSGTGELFF. Written as DNA, the CDR3 is TGCGCCAGCAGCCCACTCGGATCATCGGGGACCGGGGAGCTGTTTTTT.

This chain uses TRBV9 with TRBJ2-2; weak D call: TRBD1 (6 bases). Germline V gene lookup returns CDR1 SGDLS and CDR2 YYNGEE. V shed 5 bases and J shed 5 bases, with 19 bases lying between them. The CDR3 loop spans 16 amino acids. In nucleotides, the CDR3 is TGTGCCAGCAGGGGCTCGGGGACAACGGTGACCGGGGAGCTGTTTTTT. Translation: CASRGSGTTVTGELFF.

The chain carries TRBV7-7 and TRBJ2-2; 7 bases are shared with TRBD1. There are 16 residues in the CDR3. With 4 bases clipped from V and 4 bases from J, the junction kept 9 bases outside the gene matches. The V gene's germline CDR1 is SSHAT and CDR2 FNYEAQ (reference sequence). CDR3 sequence (DNA): TGTGCCAGCAGCTATAATCAGGGGGATGGCACCGGGGAGCTGTTTTTT. Protein product: CASSYNQGDGTGELFF.

V gene TRBV5-1 combines with J gene TRBJ1-2; a possible D gene is TRBD1 (6 bases). Germline CDR1 is SGHRS and CDR2 is YFSETQ. The CDR3 spans 13 residues. Trimming stripped 4 bases from V and 7 bases from J, with 14 bases between. The chain's CDR3 is CASSNLGGLGYTF. The CDR3, as DNA: TGCGCCAGCAGCAACCTCGGGGGGCTTGGCTACACCTTC.

J is TRBJ1-1 and V is TRBV6-5; 10 bases align to TRBD1. CDR1 is MNHEY and CDR2 is SVGAGI in the germline V gene. Trimming removed 6 bases from V and 4 bases from J; junction bases left unmatched: 8. This CDR3 has 15 residues. The CDR3 sequence: CASRPRQGAVTEAFF. Written as DNA, the CDR3 is TGTGCCAGCAGACCCCGACAGGGGGCGGTCACTGAAGCTTTCTTT.

This sequence joins TRBV6-5 and TRBJ1-2; 12 nucleotides agree with TRBD1. V lost 4 bases to trimming and J lost 9 bases; unmatched junction nucleotides: 3. Per the germline V gene, CDR1 is MNHEY and CDR2 is SVGAGI. The CDR3 covers 13 residues. The CDR3 sequence: CASSSGQGASYTF. DNA of the CDR3: TGTGCCAGCAGTTCGGGACAGGGGGCAAGCTACACCTTC.

The chain recombines TRBV5-1 with TRBJ2-2, with 11 nucleotides matching TRBD2. The CDR3 has 16 amino acids. Germline V gene data show CDR1 as SGHRS and CDR2 as YFSETQ. With V trimmed by 7 bases and J by 3 bases, 8 bases remained unmatched. CDR3 amino acids: CASSISGGADTGELFF. The CDR3 nucleotides read TGCGCCAGCTCGATTAGCGGGGGGGCTGACACCGGGGAGCTGTTTTTT.

The V gene is TRBV4-2, the J gene TRBJ2-3; D is uncertain. V was cut by 1 base and J by 5 bases, with 16 bases left in between. The CDR3 totals 16 residues. Germline V lookup: CDR1 LGHNA, CDR2 YNFKEQ. This CDR3 is CASSQAIDSDGDTQYF. DNA of the CDR3: TGTGCCAGCAGCCAAGCCATCGACTCGGATGGAGATACGCAGTATTTT.

This clone occurred a few times. The rearrangement links TRBV7-7 to TRBJ2-1, with TRBD2 as a possible D gene (7 bases). Trimming cost V 5 bases and J 4 bases, with 18 bases left between them. This CDR3 has 16 amino acids. Germline-derived CDR1 and CDR2 are SSHAT and FNYEAQ (reference sequence). CDR3 protein: CASSPTYGGRYNEQFF. CDR3 nucleotide sequence: TGTGCCAGCAGCCCTACTTACGGGGGGCGTTACAATGAGCAGTTCTTC. Based on the CDR3 plus reference TRBV7-7 and TRBJ2-1, the full variable domain is GAGVSQSPRYKVTKRGQDVTLRCDPISSHATLYWYQQALGQGPEFLTYFNYEAQPDKSGLPSDRFSAERPEGSISTLTIQRTEQRDSAMYRCASSPTYGGRYNEQFFGPGTRLTVL.

The V and J genes are TRBV5-1 and TRBJ1-5; D is possibly TRBD1 (6 bases). Looked up from germline, CDR1 is SGHRS and CDR2 is YFSETQ. This CDR3 is 15 amino acids long. Between the trimmed V and J ends, which lost 1 base and 3 bases, there was a span of 11 bases. The CDR3: CASSLLGHPNQPQHF. DNA for the CDR3: TGCGCCAGCAGCTTGCTGGGACACCCCAATCAGCCCCAGCATTTT.

This chain links TRBV10-1 with TRBJ2-7; 12 nucleotides agree with TRBD2. This CDR3 region has 16 residues. Germline V gene sequence: CDR1 WNHNN, CDR2 SYGVQD (reference sequence). Trimming removed 4 bases from V and 7 bases from J; junction bases left unmatched: 11. The CDR3 DNA follows: TGCGCCAGCAGTGTAGCGCGGGCTAGCGGGAGGGGAGAGCAGTACTTC. Its translation is CASSVARASGRGEQYF.

The chain employs TRBV19 and TRBJ1-1; 11 bases agree with TRBD1. Germline trimming cut 4 bases from V and 7 bases from J; bases unmatched to any gene: 11. Germline CDR1 LNHDA, CDR2 SQIVND (reference sequence). The CDR3 extends over 16 amino acids. The CDR3 nucleotides read TGTGCCAGTAGTACCGGGACAGGGGGAATTAGTGGTGAAGCTTTCTTT. Protein sequence: CASSTGTGGISGEAFF.

The chain joins TRBV29-1 to TRBJ2-2; D possibly corresponds to TRBD1 (6 bases). Germline V gives CDR1 SQVTM, CDR2 ANQGSEA. The V gene lost 6 bases and the J gene lost 5 bases, with 13 bases spanning the gap. This CDR3 region has 13 residues. CDR3 residues: CSVIKQGTGELFF. Written as DNA, the CDR3 is TGCAGCGTAATTAAACAGGGAACCGGGGAGCTGTTTTTT.

J is TRBJ2-5 and V is TRBV9; TRBD2 matches 14 bases. V was clipped by 3 bases and J by 2 bases; unmatched bases: 9. Germline assignment: CDR1 SGDLS and CDR2 YYNGEE. CDR3 size: 18 residues. The CDR3 sequence: CASSGGTSGGPTQETQYF. The DNA for the CDR3 is TGTGCCAGCAGCGGCGGGACTAGCGGGGGACCAACACAAGAGACCCAGTACTTC.

The V call is TRBV14, the J call TRBJ2-2, with D possibly being TRBD1 (6 bases). This CDR3 has 14 residues. Trimming pared 2 bases from V and 10 bases from J, leaving 14 bases between. Germline V CDR1 and CDR2: SGHDN, FVKESK. The CDR3 protein is CASSQWGTGQELFF. The CDR3 nucleotides are TGTGCCAGCAGCCAATGGGGAACGGGACAGGAGCTGTTTTTT. Full variable domain (remainder filled in from reference TRBV14 and TRBJ2-2): EAGVTQFPSHSVIEKGQTVTLRCDPISGHDNLYWYRRVMGKEIKFLLHFVKESKQDESGMPNNRFLAERTGGTYSTLKVQPAELEDSGVYFCASSQWGTGQELFFGEGSRLTVL.

The chain recombines TRBV5-4 with TRBJ2-1; 9 positions match TRBD2. Per germline, CDR1 SGHNT and CDR2 YYREEE (reference sequence). The CDR3 is 17 residues long. V dropped 0 bases and J dropped 2; count of bases not matched to a gene: 6. CDR3 sequence: CASSLVGGRGTYNEQFF. CDR3 DNA sequence: TGTGCCAGCAGCTTGGTTGGCGGGAGGGGGACCTACAATGAGCAGTTCTTC.

The chain has TRBV12-3 or TRBV12-4 and TRBJ2-1; D might be TRBD2 (5 bases). V was cut by 6 bases and J by 10 bases, with 16 bases left in between. The CDR3 totals 13 residues. As DNA, the CDR3 is TGTGCCAGCAGACACCCCAGGAAGCGGGAGCAGTTCTTC. This gives the protein CASRHPRKREQFF.

V and J are TRBV27 and TRBJ1-4, with 9 bases matching TRBD1. From germline, CDR1 is MNHEY and CDR2 SMNVEV (reference sequence). V shed 5 bases, J shed 0 bases, and the junction held 10 bases outside the gene matches. The length of the CDR3 is 18 residues. As DNA, the CDR3 is TGTGCCAGCAGTCCTTACGGGACAGGGAGGTCAACTAATGAAAAACTGTTTTTT. Translation: CASSPYGTGRSTNEKLFF. The variable domain in full, with the rest retrieved from reference TRBV27 and TRBJ1-4, is EAQVTQNPRYLITVTGKKLTVTCSQNMNHEYMSWYRQDPGLGLRQIYYSMNVEVTDKGDVPEGYKVSRKEKRNFPLILESPSPNQTSLYFCASSPYGTGRSTNEKLFFGSGTQLSVL.